This TCR beta chain is drawn from a study of T cells in Graves' hyperthyroidism and ophthalmopathy. Amplified TCR beta CDR3 regions derived from RNA transcripts. Carried out on the TCR CDR3, a first-round RT-PCR used the HTBI primer set. MiXCR, run by TCRdb on the multiplex PCR reads, gives a single entry per CDR3 protein. The data hold over 500,000 distinct CDR3 sequences, with 14% observed a single time. This clonotype has ten or more counts. This CDR3 is 13 amino acids long. Germline CDR1 and CDR2: SGHRS and YFSETQ. Trimming took 3 bases from V and 6 from J, leaving 13 bases between them. This TCR came from a woman aged 40 to 50 with Graves' hyperthyroidism. The chain employs TRBV5-1 and TRBJ2-7; D unclear. Sequenced sample: blood. The CDR3 spells CASSSRESGEQYF. The DNA for the CDR3 is TGCGCCAGCAGCTCAAGGGAAAGTGGCGAGCAGTACTTC.